This T cell receptor beta chain derives from a study of blood T cell repertoires in COVID-19. Study at large: The samples span acute and convalescent COVID-19 from the United States, Italy and Spain. T cells, B-cell-depleted T cells, or PBMCs supplied cDNA or gDNA.

Germline V gives CDR1 GTSNPN, CDR2 SVGIG (reference sequence). The CDR3 is 14 residues long. V gave up 2 bases and J gave up 5 bases, with 15 bases separating them. Original data processing: Amplification of reference gene primers was used by the study to estimate nucleated cell counts. Sequencing used immunoSEQ multiplex PCR; TCRdb keeps in-frame clones, though not all of them. V and J calls and clone size are copied from that table; D and trimming were computed from the DNA. The sample includes 200,000 to 250,000 clones, roughly 87% of them seen just once. The source is a man in his forties with active or convalescent COVID-19. This chain joins TRBV30 and TRBJ1-2, with a possible D match to TRBD1 (6 bases). The source material was peripheral blood. The CDR3 here is CAWSRGGSWYGYTF. As DNA, the CDR3 is TGTGCCTGGAGTAGGGGGGGAAGTTGGTATGGCTACACCTTC.